This TCR beta chain was sequenced for a study of beta chain features in type 1 diabetes. Purity (above 95%) was reached by all sorted populations. Trimming cost V 4 bases and J 7 bases, with 19 bases left between them. Germline V gene sequence: CDR1 MDHEN, CDR2 SYDVKM. The CDR3 loop spans 15 amino acids. Since all of the isolated RNA was reverse transcribed, expressed TCRB transcripts were what got sequenced. The assay was immunoSEQ multiplex PCR, and TCRdb's table has in-frame clones only and misses some. This sample has 900,000 or so clones; roughly 15% occur once, and the top ten carry about 0.025%. This clone was seen a handful of times. What it recognizes is unknown. Overall study results and limits: Equally in patients and controls, shorter templates might have been favored by PCR. Type 1 diabetes patients had moderately but significantly shorter TCRB CDR3s in all four CD4+ subsets.

Sequencing was carried out using naive CD4+ T cells from blood. The TCR was taken from a woman aged 18-29 years in good health. The V gene is TRBV28, the J gene TRBJ1-1; a weak D match, TRBD1 (6 bases). In DNA, the CDR3 is TGTGCCAGCAGTTCCAACAGGGCCTTACCCGGTGAAGCTTTCTTT. This encodes CASSSNRALPGEAFF.